The sequence of this TCR beta chain was determined in a study of metastatic and nonmetastatic thyroid tumors (TCRdb year 2020). Context from the whole study: Repertoires were compared across peripheral blood and tumor or nodule tissue samples from malignant and benign thyroid patients. Study-level results and caveats: In both blood and tumor samples, TCR beta diversity was reported to be significantly higher in malignant tumors than in benign nodules.

To note about this clone: The antigen it recognizes is unknown. Base qualities are missing; no much larger clone stands one base away.

The protocol used for the library was PCR. The sequencing machine was an Illumina HiSeq 4000. High-throughput sequencing was used to profile the TCR beta-chain CDR3 region of every patient. The paper's data handling went like this. Drawing on CDR3 differences between clinicopathological groups, the researchers built a classifier meant to tell apart patients with distant-metastatic papillary thyroid cancer. The Shannon index was used to assess repertoire diversity, and the Morisita-Horn index was used to assess tumor-blood repertoire similarity. TCRdb applied fastp at Q25 and MiXCR to the public reads, then kept only in-frame beta chains. TCRdb's processing, not the authors', yielded these V and J calls. Present in this sample are fewer than 15,000 clones, under 25% of which were seen just once. The ten largest clones take up around 14% of the sample. None of the patients had been given any treatment before thyroid surgery. Using T-cell receptor beta sequencing, the researchers looked back retrospectively at clinical samples from patients, gathered between about 2012 and 2018.

The sample consisted of adjacent normal tissue. The sequence came from a female donor with papillary thyroid cancer or a benign thyroid nodule (not recorded which). Some clones in this sample may be carry-over from other donors' samples.

In nucleotides, the sequence is TGTGCCACCACGGGAAGGTACGGAACTTCAGGCCAAGAGACCCAGTACTTC. This sequence encodes CATTGRYGTSGQETQYF. The rearrangement combines TRBV5-5 with TRBJ2-5; the D segment could be TRBD2, given 5 matching bases. As encoded in the germline V gene (reference sequence), CDR1 is SGHKS while CDR2 is YYEKEE. The CDR3 has 17 amino acids, counting the end cysteine and phenylalanine. Only the CDR3 part of the read is kept: 51 bases, read in frame from the first base. Between the V and J ends, shortened by 9 bases and 1 base respectively, the junction contains 25 bases.